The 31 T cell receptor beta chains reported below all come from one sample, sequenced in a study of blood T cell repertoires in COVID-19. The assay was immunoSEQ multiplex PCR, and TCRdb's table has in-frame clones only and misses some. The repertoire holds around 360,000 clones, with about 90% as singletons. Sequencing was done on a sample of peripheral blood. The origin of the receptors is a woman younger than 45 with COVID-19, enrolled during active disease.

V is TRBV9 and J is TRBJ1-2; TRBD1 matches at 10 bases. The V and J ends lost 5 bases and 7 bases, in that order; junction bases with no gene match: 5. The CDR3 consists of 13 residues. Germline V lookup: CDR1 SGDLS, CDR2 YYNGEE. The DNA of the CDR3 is TGTGCCAGCAGTGCGACAGGGGGCTCTGGCTACACCTTC. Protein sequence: CASSATGGSGYTF.

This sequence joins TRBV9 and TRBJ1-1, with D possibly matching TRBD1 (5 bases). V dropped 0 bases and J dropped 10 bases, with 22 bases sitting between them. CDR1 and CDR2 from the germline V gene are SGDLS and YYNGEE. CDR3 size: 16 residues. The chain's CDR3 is CASSVGSERAGTRAFF. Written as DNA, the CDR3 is TGTGCCAGCAGCGTAGGGTCCGAGCGAGCGGGGACGAGAGCTTTCTTT.

The CDR3 spells CASSWDSNSYEQYF. The CDR3 DNA is TGTGCCAGCTCCTGGGACAGCAACAGTTACGAGCAGTACTTC. V gene TRBV18 combines with J gene TRBJ2-7; 7 positions agree with TRBD1. The CDR3 covers 14 residues. Germline CDR1 KGHSH, CDR2 LQKENI. Trimming cost V 6 bases and J 4 bases; bases outside gene matches: 9.

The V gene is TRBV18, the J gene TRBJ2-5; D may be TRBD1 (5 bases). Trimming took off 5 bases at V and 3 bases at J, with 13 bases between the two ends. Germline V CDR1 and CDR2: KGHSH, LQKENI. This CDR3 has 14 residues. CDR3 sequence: CASSSRTREETQYF. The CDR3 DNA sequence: TGTGCCAGCTCATCCAGGACCAGGGAAGAGACCCAGTACTTC.

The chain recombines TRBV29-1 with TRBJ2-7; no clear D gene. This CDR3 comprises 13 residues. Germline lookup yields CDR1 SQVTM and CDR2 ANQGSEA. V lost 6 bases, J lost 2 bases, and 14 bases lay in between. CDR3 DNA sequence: TGCAGCGTCTGGGTTGGAGCAACCTACGAGCAGTACTTC. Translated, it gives CSVWVGATYEQYF.

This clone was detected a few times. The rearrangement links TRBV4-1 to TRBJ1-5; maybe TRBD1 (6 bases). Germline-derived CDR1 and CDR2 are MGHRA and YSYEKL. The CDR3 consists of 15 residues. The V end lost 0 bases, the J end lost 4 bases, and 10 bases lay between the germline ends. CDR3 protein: CASSQDRRGNQPQHF. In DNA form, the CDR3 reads TGCGCCAGCAGCCAAGACAGAAGGGGGAATCAGCCCCAGCATTTT.

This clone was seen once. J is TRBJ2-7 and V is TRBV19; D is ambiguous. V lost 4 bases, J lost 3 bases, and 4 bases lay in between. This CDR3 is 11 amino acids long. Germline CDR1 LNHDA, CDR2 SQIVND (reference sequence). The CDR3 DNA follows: TGTGCCAGTAGTAATCTCTACGAGCAGTACTTC. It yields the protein CASSNLYEQYF.

CDR3: CAWKASGYYNEQFF. The CDR3 coding sequence is TGTGCCTGGAAGGCTAGCGGGTACTACAATGAGCAGTTCTTC. The chain joins TRBV30 to TRBJ2-1, with TRBD2 matching 8 bases. CDR3 size: 14 residues. Losses at the gene ends were 4 bases for V and 3 bases for J; bases not matched to a gene: 5. CDR1 GTSNPN and CDR2 SVGIG come from the germline V gene (reference sequence).

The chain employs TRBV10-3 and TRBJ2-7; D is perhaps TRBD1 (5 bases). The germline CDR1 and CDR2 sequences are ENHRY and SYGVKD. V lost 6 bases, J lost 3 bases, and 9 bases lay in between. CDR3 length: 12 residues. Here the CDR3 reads CAIREDSYEQYF. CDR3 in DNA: TGTGCCATCAGGGAAGACAGCTACGAGCAGTACTTC.

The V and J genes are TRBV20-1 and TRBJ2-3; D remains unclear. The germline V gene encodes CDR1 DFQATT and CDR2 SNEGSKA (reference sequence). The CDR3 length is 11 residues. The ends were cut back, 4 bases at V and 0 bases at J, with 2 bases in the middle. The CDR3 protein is CSATSTDTQYF. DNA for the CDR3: TGCAGTGCTACTAGCACAGATACGCAGTATTTT.

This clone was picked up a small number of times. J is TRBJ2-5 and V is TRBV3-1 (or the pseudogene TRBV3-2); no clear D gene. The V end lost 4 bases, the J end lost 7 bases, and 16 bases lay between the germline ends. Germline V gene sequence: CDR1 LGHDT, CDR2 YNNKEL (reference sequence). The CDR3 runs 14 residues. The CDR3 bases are TGTGCCAGCAGCCCCCTTCACGTTACCGGGACCCAGTACTTC. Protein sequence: CASSPLHVTGTQYF.

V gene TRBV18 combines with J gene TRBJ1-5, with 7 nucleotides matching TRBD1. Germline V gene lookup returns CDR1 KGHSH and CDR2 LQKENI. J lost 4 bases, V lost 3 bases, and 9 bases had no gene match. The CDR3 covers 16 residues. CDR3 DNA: TGTGCCAGCTCACCGGCCACCGGGACAGCTAATCAGCCCCAGCATTTT. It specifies CASSPATGTANQPQHF.

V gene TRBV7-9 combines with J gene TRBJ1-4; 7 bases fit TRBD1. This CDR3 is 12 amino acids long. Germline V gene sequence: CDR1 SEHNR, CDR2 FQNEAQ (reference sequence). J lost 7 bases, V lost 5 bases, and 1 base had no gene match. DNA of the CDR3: TGTGCCAGCAGCCAGGGGGGTGAAAAACTGTTTTTT. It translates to CASSQGGEKLFF.

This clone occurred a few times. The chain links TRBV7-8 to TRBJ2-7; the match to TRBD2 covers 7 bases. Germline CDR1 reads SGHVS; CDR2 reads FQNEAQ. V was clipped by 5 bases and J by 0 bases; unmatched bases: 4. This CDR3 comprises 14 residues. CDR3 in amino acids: CASSLRDYSYEQYF. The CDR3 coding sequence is TGTGCCAGCAGCCTCCGGGACTACTCCTACGAGCAGTACTTC.

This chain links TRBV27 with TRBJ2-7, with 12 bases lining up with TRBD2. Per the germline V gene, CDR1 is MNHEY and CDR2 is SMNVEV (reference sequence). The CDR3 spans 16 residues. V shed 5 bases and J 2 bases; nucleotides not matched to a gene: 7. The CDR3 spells CASSHRLAGVPYEQYF. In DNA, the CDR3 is TGTGCCAGCAGTCACAGACTAGCGGGGGTCCCCTACGAGCAGTACTTC.

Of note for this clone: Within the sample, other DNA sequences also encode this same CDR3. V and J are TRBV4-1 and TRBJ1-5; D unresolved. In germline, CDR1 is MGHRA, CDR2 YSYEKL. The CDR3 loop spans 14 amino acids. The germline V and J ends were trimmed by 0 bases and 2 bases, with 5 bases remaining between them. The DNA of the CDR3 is TGCGCCAGCAGCCAAGATCGCGGCAATCAGCCCCAGCATTTT. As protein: CASSQDRGNQPQHF.

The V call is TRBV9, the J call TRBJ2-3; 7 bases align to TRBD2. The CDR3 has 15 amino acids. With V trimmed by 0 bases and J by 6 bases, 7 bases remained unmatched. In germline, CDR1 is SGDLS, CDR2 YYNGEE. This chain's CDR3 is CASSVGGRAIDTQYF. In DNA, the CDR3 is TGTGCCAGCAGCGTAGGTGGGAGGGCCATCGATACGCAGTATTTT.

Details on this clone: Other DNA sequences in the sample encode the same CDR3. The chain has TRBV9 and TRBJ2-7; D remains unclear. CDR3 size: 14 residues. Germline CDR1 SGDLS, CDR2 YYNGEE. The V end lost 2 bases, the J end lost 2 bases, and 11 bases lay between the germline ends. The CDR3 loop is CASSVGLGAYEQYF. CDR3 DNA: TGTGCCAGCAGCGTGGGCCTGGGTGCCTACGAGCAGTACTTC. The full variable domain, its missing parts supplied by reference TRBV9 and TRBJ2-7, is DSGVTQTPKHLITATGQRVTLRCSPRSGDLSVYWYQQSLDQGLQFLIQYYNGEERAKGNILERFSAQQFPDLHSELNLSSLELGDSALYFCASSVGLGAYEQYFGPGTRLTVT.

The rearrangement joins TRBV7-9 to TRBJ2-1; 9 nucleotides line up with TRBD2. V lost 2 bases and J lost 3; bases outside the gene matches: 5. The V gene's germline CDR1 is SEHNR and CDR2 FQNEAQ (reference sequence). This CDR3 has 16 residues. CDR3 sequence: CASSLSATSGYNEQFF. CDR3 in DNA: TGTGCCAGCAGCTTATCAGCGACTAGCGGCTACAATGAGCAGTTCTTC.

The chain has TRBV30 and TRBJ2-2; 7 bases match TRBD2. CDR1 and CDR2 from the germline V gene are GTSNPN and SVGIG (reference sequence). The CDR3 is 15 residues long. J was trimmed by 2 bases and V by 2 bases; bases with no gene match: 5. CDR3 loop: CAWSPLAVNTGELFF. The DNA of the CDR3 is TGTGCCTGGAGTCCCCTAGCGGTTAACACCGGGGAGCTGTTTTTT.

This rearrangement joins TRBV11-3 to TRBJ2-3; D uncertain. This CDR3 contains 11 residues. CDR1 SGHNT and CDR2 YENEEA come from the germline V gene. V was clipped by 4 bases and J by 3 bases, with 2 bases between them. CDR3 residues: CASSSTDTQYF. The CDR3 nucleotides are TGTGCCAGCAGCTCAACAGATACGCAGTATTTT.

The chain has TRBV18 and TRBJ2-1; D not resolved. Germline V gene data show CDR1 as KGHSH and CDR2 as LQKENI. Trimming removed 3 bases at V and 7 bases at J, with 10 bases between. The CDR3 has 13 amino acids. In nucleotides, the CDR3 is TGTGCCAGCTCACCCCAAGTCAGGAATGAGCAGTTCTTC. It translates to CASSPQVRNEQFF.

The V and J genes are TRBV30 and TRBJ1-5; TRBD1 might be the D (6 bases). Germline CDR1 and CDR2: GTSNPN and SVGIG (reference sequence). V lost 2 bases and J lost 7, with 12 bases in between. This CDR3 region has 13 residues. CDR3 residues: CAWSSGDTQPQHF. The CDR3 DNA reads TGTGCCTGGAGTTCAGGGGATACGCAGCCCCAGCATTTT. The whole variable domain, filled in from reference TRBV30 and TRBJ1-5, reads SQTIHQWPATLVQPVGSPLSLECTVEGTSNPNLYWYRQAAGRGLQLLFYSVGIGQISSEVPQNLSASRPQDRQFILSSKKLLLSDSGFYLCAWSSGDTQPQHFGDGTRLSIL.

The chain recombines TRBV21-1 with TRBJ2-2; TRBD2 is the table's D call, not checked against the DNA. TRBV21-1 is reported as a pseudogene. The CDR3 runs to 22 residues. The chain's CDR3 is CASRAIKIGLAGGPCITGELFF. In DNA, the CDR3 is TGTGCCAGCAGAGCCATTAAGATCGGACTAGCGGGAGGGCCTTGTATAACCGGGGAGCTGTTTTTT.

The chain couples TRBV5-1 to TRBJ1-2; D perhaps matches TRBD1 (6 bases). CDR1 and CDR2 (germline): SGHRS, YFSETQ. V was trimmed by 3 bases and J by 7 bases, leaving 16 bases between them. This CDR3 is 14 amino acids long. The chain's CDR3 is CASSYDTGGSGYTF. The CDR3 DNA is TGCGCCAGCAGCTACGACACGGGGGGCAGTGGCTACACCTTC. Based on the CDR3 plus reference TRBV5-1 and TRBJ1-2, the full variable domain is KAGVTQTPRYLIKTRGQQVTLSCSPISGHRSVSWYQQTPGQGLQFLFEYFSETQRNKGNFPGRFSGRQFSNSRSEMNVSTLELGDSALYLCASSYDTGGSGYTFGSGTRLTVV.

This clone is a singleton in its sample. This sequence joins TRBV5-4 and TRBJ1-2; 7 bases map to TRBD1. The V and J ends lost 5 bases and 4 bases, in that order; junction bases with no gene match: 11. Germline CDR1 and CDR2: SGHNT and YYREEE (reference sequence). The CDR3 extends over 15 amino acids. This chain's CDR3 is CASSREQGELYGYTF. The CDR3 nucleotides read TGTGCCAGCAGTCGGGAGCAGGGGGAGCTCTATGGCTACACCTTC. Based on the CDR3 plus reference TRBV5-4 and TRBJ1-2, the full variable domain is ETGVTQSPTHLIKTRGQQVTLRCSSQSGHNTVSWYQQALGQGPQFIFQYYREEENGRGNFPPRFSGLQFPNYSSELNVNALELDDSALYLCASSREQGELYGYTFGSGTRLTVV.

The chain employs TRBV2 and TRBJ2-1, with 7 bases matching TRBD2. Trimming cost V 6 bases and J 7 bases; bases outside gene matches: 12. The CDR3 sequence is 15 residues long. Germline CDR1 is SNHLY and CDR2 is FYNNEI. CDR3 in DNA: TGTGCCAGCAGATTGGGGGGGGAGGGCCTAAATGAGCAGTTCTTC. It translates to CASRLGGEGLNEQFF.

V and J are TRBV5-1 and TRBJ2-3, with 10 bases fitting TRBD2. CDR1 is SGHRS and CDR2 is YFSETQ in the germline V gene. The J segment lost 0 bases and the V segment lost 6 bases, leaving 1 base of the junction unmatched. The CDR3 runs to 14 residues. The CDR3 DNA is TGCGCCAGCAAGACTAGCGGGAGCACAGATACGCAGTATTTT. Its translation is CASKTSGSTDTQYF.

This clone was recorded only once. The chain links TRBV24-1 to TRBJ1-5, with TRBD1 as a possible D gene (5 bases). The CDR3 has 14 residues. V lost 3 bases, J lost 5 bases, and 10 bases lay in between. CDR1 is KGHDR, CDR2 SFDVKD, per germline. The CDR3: CATSDAGPYQPQHF. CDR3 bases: TGTGCCACCAGTGATGCGGGGCCCTATCAGCCCCAGCATTTT.

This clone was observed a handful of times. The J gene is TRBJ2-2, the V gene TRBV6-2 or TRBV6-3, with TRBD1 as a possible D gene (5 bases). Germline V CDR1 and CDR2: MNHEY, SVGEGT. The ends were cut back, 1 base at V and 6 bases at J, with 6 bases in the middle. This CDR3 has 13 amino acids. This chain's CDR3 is CASSYLQAGELFF. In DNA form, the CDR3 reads TGTGCCAGCAGTTACTTACAGGCCGGGGAGCTGTTTTTT.

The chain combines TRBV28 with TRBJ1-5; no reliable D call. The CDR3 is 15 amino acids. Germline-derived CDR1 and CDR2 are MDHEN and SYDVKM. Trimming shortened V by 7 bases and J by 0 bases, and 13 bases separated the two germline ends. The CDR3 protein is CASNTAETSNQPQHF. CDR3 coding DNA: TGTGCCAGCAACACTGCGGAAACTAGCAATCAGCCCCAGCATTTT.